The next 21 T cell receptor beta chains were all read from a single sample in a study of T cell responses to AZD1222 COVID-19 vaccine. The assay was immunoSEQ multiplex PCR, and TCRdb's table has in-frame clones only and misses some. Among about 110,000 clones, roughly 87% were seen once, and the ten largest hold approximately 4.8%. Sequenced here: peripheral blood, sampled 28 days after the second AZD1222 dose. Receptors were obtained from an adult who received the AZD1222 COVID-19 vaccine.

A single count supports this clone. The chain is built from TRBV19 and TRBJ2-2; 8 nucleotides match TRBD2. Germline lookup yields CDR1 LNHDA and CDR2 SQIVND (reference sequence). This CDR3 has 16 amino acids. Trimming cost V 3 bases and J 0 bases; bases outside gene matches: 3. The CDR3 coding sequence is TGTGCCAGTAGTATCCTAGCGGGTGCGAACACCGGGGAGCTGTTTTTT. Translating it yields CASSILAGANTGELFF.

The chain recombines TRBV24-1 with TRBJ2-4; D tentatively reads TRBD1 or TRBD2 (7 bases each). The length of the CDR3 is 15 residues. With 0 bases removed from V and 8 bases from J, the gap between germline ends came to 13 bases. Germline-derived CDR1 and CDR2 are KGHDR and SFDVKD. Here the CDR3 DNA reads TGTGCCACCAGTGATTTGCAGGGGGAGGGGTACATTCAGTACTTC. Encoded protein: CATSDLQGEGYIQYF.

Concerning this clone itself: The same CDR3 arises from other DNA sequences in this sample as well. The V and J genes are TRBV27 and TRBJ2-7; 7 nucleotides agree with TRBD1. Losses at the gene ends were 5 bases for V and 4 bases for J; bases not matched to a gene: 5. Germline CDR1 and CDR2: MNHEY and SMNVEV (reference sequence). The CDR3 sequence is 13 residues long. CDR3 coding DNA: TGTGCCAGCAGTCTAGGGACAGCATACGAGCAGTACTTC. Protein product: CASSLGTAYEQYF.

The chain is built from TRBV7-3 and TRBJ2-1; a possible D gene is TRBD2 (6 bases). Germline-derived CDR1 and CDR2 are SGHTA and FQGTGA. V lost 2 bases, J lost 4 bases, and 18 bases lay in between. This CDR3 has 17 residues. The CDR3 protein is CASSLDLSGTRYNEQFF. CDR3 nucleotide sequence: TGTGCCAGCAGCTTAGATCTTAGCGGTACTAGATACAATGAGCAGTTCTTC.

This chain links TRBV27 with TRBJ2-5; 10 nucleotides line up with TRBD2. This CDR3 contains 16 residues. V shed 4 bases and J 0 bases; nucleotides not matched to a gene: 5. CDR1 is MNHEY, CDR2 SMNVEV, per germline (reference sequence). CDR3 nucleotide sequence: TGTGCCAGCAGTTCTTCTAGCGGGGGCCACCAAGAGACCCAGTACTTC. Residues: CASSSSSGGHQETQYF.

The rearrangement joins TRBV6-6 to TRBJ1-5; 7 positions agree with TRBD1. The CDR3 covers 18 residues. The V gene end was trimmed by 6 bases and the J gene end by 1 base; junction bases not matched to a gene: 15. Germline CDR1 reads MNHNY; CDR2 reads SVGAGI (reference sequence). CDR3 sequence reads: CASSRHPPRGGSNQPQHF. The CDR3 nucleotides read TGTGCCAGCAGCCGACACCCCCCCAGAGGGGGCAGCAATCAGCCCCAGCATTTT.

The chain combines TRBV4-2 with TRBJ1-1; 7 bases match TRBD1. This CDR3 comprises 13 residues. J gave up 9 bases and V 1 base, and 5 bases lay outside the gene matches. Germline V gene sequence: CDR1 LGHNA, CDR2 YNFKEQ. The CDR3 spells CASSQVERGQAFF. The CDR3, as DNA: TGTGCCAGCAGCCAAGTGGAAAGGGGGCAAGCTTTCTTT.

This rearrangement joins TRBV29-1 to TRBJ1-5, with D possibly being TRBD1 (6 bases). The CDR3 is 12 residues long. V lost 7 bases, J lost 5 bases, and 12 bases lay in between. CDR1 and CDR2 from the germline V gene are SQVTM and ANQGSEA. The CDR3: CSAGHMDQPQHF. CDR3 in DNA: TGCAGCGCGGGACACATGGATCAGCCCCAGCATTTT.

The chain has TRBV11-1 and TRBJ2-3; the D call may be TRBD1 or TRBD2 (5 bases each). Trimming cost V 2 bases and J 0 bases, with 6 bases left between them. The CDR3 is 14 residues long. Germline CDR1 is SGHAT and CDR2 is FQDESV (reference sequence). DNA of the CDR3: TGTGCCAGCAGCTTATGGGGGAGCACAGATACGCAGTATTTT. This sequence encodes CASSLWGSTDTQYF. Full variable domain (remainder filled in from reference TRBV11-1 and TRBJ2-3): EAEVAQSPRYKITEKSQAVAFWCDPISGHATLYWYRQILGQGPELLVQFQDESVVDDSQLPKDRFSAERLKGVDSTLKIQPAELGDSAMYLCASSLWGSTDTQYFGPGTRLTVL.

J is TRBJ1-2 and V is TRBV19; D is possibly TRBD1 (6 bases). The germline gives CDR1 LNHDA, CDR2 SQIVND (reference sequence). Trimming stripped 5 bases from V and 9 bases from J, with 16 bases between. The CDR3 length is 13 residues. DNA for the CDR3: TGTGCCAGTAGTGGAACAGGGACGAGTCGCTACACCTTC. Its translation is CASSGTGTSRYTF.

This chain connects TRBV7-3 to TRBJ1-2, with 11 bases identical to TRBD1. The CDR3 runs 15 residues. V gave up 5 bases and J gave up 5 bases; unmatched junction bases: 7. Germline CDR1 is SGHTA and CDR2 is FQGTGA. The CDR3 is CASSPGTGGIYGYTF. The CDR3 DNA is TGTGCCAGCAGCCCGGGGACAGGGGGTATATATGGCTACACCTTC.

The chain is built from TRBV6-5 and TRBJ2-3; D is unclear. V gave up 7 bases and J gave up 6 bases, with 11 bases separating them. The CDR3 spans 12 residues. The germline CDR1 and CDR2 sequences are MNHEY and SVGAGI. Here the CDR3 reads CASTRRWDTQYF. The CDR3 DNA is TGTGCCAGCACCCGTCGGTGGGATACGCAGTATTTT.

The rearrangement joins TRBV24-1 to TRBJ2-5; a weak D match, TRBD1 (5 bases). V lost 3 bases to trimming and J lost 1 base, with 8 bases between them. This CDR3 has 14 residues. Germline V CDR1 and CDR2: KGHDR, SFDVKD. The CDR3 here is CATSDQGPQETQYF. DNA of the CDR3: TGTGCCACCAGTGATCAGGGTCCCCAAGAGACCCAGTACTTC.

The V and J genes are TRBV7-6 and TRBJ1-1, with no clear D. The CDR3 runs to 13 residues. Trimming removed 2 bases at V and 5 bases at J, with 9 bases between. Germline CDR1 reads SGHVS; CDR2 reads FNYEAQ. Here the CDR3 reads CASSLRRETEAFF. DNA for the CDR3: TGTGCCAGCAGCTTACGGAGGGAGACTGAAGCTTTCTTT.

The chain links TRBV7-9 to TRBJ1-2; no clear D. V lost 3 bases and J 2 bases, leaving 10 bases between the germline ends. Germline V gene sequence: CDR1 SEHNR, CDR2 FQNEAQ (reference sequence). This CDR3 has 14 amino acids. CDR3 bases: TGTGCCAGCAGCTTGGGAGAGAAAAACTATGGCTACACCTTC. It translates to CASSLGEKNYGYTF.

The chain uses TRBV7-9 and TRBJ1-4; the D is unclear. The CDR3 consists of 11 residues. The germline V gene has CDR1 SEHNR and CDR2 FQNEAQ (reference sequence). Trimming left V 5 bases short and J 16 bases short, with 14 bases between. CDR3 sequence reads: CASSLEGNKFF. The DNA of the CDR3 is TGTGCCAGCAGCCTAGAAGGGAACAAGTTTTTT.

The rearrangement uses TRBV5-1 and TRBJ2-1; 7 bases align to TRBD2. The CDR3 contains 13 residues. Per germline, CDR1 SGHRS and CDR2 YFSETQ. Germline trimming cut 2 bases from V and 7 bases from J; bases unmatched to any gene: 3. The CDR3 bases are TGCGCCAGCAGCTTTCTGGGGGGGAATGAGCAGTTCTTC. It encodes CASSFLGGNEQFF.

This clone was detected once. This chain links TRBV6-5 with TRBJ1-5; D gene unclear. The CDR3 totals 14 residues. The germline CDR1 and CDR2 sequences are MNHEY and SVGAGI. V was pared by 7 bases and J by 5 bases, with 15 bases between. This chain's CDR3 is CASIDKSPDQPQHF. The CDR3 nucleotides read TGTGCCAGCATAGACAAGTCCCCCGATCAGCCCCAGCATTTT.

This rearrangement joins TRBV2 to TRBJ1-1; D might be TRBD1 (5 bases). The V gene's germline CDR1 is SNHLY and CDR2 FYNNEI. The V end lost 8 bases, the J end lost 4 bases, and 11 bases lay between the germline ends. The length of the CDR3 is 12 residues. CDR3 DNA sequence: TGTGCCAGCCGCCAGGGAATCACTGAAGCTTTCTTT. This gives the protein CASRQGITEAFF.

The chain has TRBV12-3 or TRBV12-4 and TRBJ1-2, with 9 bases lining up with TRBD1. With V trimmed by 3 bases and J by 6 bases, 2 bases remained unmatched. CDR3 size: 13 residues. The CDR3 nucleotides read TGTGCCAGCAGTTTGGGGACAGGGAATGGCTACACCTTC. Translating gives CASSLGTGNGYTF.

The chain recombines TRBV7-3 with TRBJ2-3, with a weak D call TRBD1 (6 bases). Germline V lookup: CDR1 SGHTA, CDR2 FQGTGA. V lost 0 bases and J 6 bases, leaving 13 bases between the germline ends. The CDR3 runs to 15 residues. The CDR3 reads CASSLTVGATDTQYF. CDR3 DNA sequence: TGTGCCAGCAGCTTAACGGTGGGGGCGACGGATACGCAGTATTTT. The full variable domain, its missing parts supplied by reference TRBV7-3 and TRBJ2-3, is GAGVSQTPSNKVTEKGKYVELRCDPISGHTALYWYRQSLGQGPEFLIYFQGTGAADDSGLPNDRFFAVRPEGSVSTLKIQRTERGDSAVYLCASSLTVGATDTQYFGPGTRLTVL.